What follows are 12 T cell receptor beta chains derived from one specimen sequenced in a study of T cell responses to AZD1222 COVID-19 vaccine (dated by TCRdb to 2020 to 2023). What this sample's time point label stands for: baseline before first vaccination. The receptor library was made with the immunoSEQ multiplex PCR assay. This immuneACCESS table, as held by TCRdb, lists in-frame sequences with V and J called but not all clones. Of the missing ones, under half trace to an unresolved V gene in checked studies; the others have no known cause. The sample includes tens of thousands of clones, with roughly 80% observed a single time. Around 7% of the sample is held by the ten biggest clonotypes. This specimen consisted of peripheral blood, obtained on day 0 of AZD1222 vaccination. The origin of the receptors is an adult in good health.

The gene calls are TRBV7-8 and TRBJ1-5, with unresolved D. V was trimmed by 11 bases and J by 3 bases, leaving 14 bases between them. The CDR3 is made up of 13 amino acids. The germline CDR1 and CDR2 sequences are SGHVS and FQNEAQ. The CDR3 loop is CALGRGSNQPQHF. The CDR3 nucleotides read TGTGCCCTCGGGCGAGGATCCAATCAGCCCCAGCATTTT.

The chain is built from TRBV15 and TRBJ1-3; the D is unclear. Germline CDR1 reads LNHNV; CDR2 reads YYDKDF (reference sequence). The CDR3 has 14 amino acids. Trimming removed 8 bases at V and 0 bases at J, with 11 bases between. The CDR3 coding sequence is TGTGCCACCGGAGGGAAGGACTCTGGAAACACCATATATTTT. Encoded protein: CATGGKDSGNTIYF.

The chain links TRBV19 to TRBJ1-1, with D possibly being TRBD1 (5 bases). There are 14 residues in the CDR3. Germline V CDR1 and CDR2: LNHDA, SQIVND (reference sequence). The V and J ends lost 4 bases and 3 bases respectively, with 12 bases between them. This chain's CDR3 is CASSSPGGYTEAFF. The CDR3 DNA reads TGTGCCAGTAGTAGCCCCGGGGGGTACACTGAAGCTTTCTTT.

The chain joins TRBV7-8 to TRBJ1-3; D gene uncertain. The CDR3 runs 16 residues. The germline gives CDR1 SGHVS, CDR2 FQNEAQ. Trimming stripped 6 bases from V and 0 bases from J, with 15 bases between. The CDR3 sequence: CASSRPGGSSGNTIYF. The CDR3 DNA reads TGTGCCAGCAGTCGGCCCGGCGGTAGCTCTGGAAACACCATATATTTT. The entire variable domain, with the rest obtained from reference TRBV7-8 and TRBJ1-3, is as follows: GAGVSQSPRYKVAKRGQDVALRCDPISGHVSLFWYQQALGQGPEFLTYFQNEAQLDKSGLPSDRFFAERPEGSVSTLKIQRTQQEDSAVYLCASSRPGGSSGNTIYFGEGSWLTVV.

This clone has more than one count but fewer than ten. The genes are TRBV6-5 and TRBJ2-5; TRBD1 agrees at 7 bases. Per the germline V gene, CDR1 is MNHEY and CDR2 is SVGAGI. The CDR3 length is 14 residues. V lost 5 bases to trimming and J lost 3 bases; unmatched junction nucleotides: 6. Here the CDR3 reads CASSHRDRKETQYF. The CDR3 DNA sequence: TGTGCCAGCAGTCACCGGGACAGAAAAGAGACCCAGTACTTC.

Only a few counts were recorded for this clone. This rearrangement joins TRBV4-2 to TRBJ2-3, with 13 positions matching TRBD2. Germline CDR1 is LGHNA and CDR2 is YNFKEQ. CDR3 size: 19 residues. The ends lost 3 bases at V and 7 bases at J; junction bases unmatched: 16. The DNA of the CDR3 is TGTGCCAGCAGCCAGGATGGACTAGCGGGAGCCCTTCGTTCGTATACGCAGTATTTT. Protein product: CASSQDGLAGALRSYTQYF.

The table lists this clone with a count of one. The rearrangement links TRBV2 to TRBJ1-1, with D possibly being TRBD1 (6 bases). The CDR3 runs to 15 residues. Germline CDR1 and CDR2: SNHLY and FYNNEI. Trimming removed 7 bases at V and 4 bases at J, with 19 bases between. CDR3 sequence (DNA): TGTGCCAGCACCGCCCGGGGGGCCTGGGGCACTGAAGCTTTCTTT. Translation: CASTARGAWGTEAFF.

This clone has more than one count but fewer than ten. The chain couples TRBV2 to TRBJ2-1; tentatively, D is TRBD2 (7 bases). This CDR3 spans 13 amino acids. V lost 5 bases to trimming and J lost 6 bases, with 11 bases between them. Germline-derived CDR1 and CDR2 are SNHLY and FYNNEI. This CDR3 reads CASSWGGSNEQFF. The CDR3 DNA is TGTGCCAGCAGTTGGGGGGGCTCCAATGAGCAGTTCTTC.

The chain combines TRBV20-1 with TRBJ2-3; either TRBD1 or TRBD2 may fit D (5 bases each). The CDR3 covers 11 residues. Trimming left V 6 bases short and J 8 bases short, with 12 bases between. Germline CDR1 reads DFQATT; CDR2 reads SNEGSKA (reference sequence). The CDR3 DNA is TGCAGTGCCCCAAGGGACCGTACGCAGTATTTT. Amino acid sequence: CSAPRDRTQYF.

This clone was recorded a few times. This chain connects TRBV5-1 to TRBJ1-2, with 8 bases lining up with TRBD1. This CDR3 is built from 14 residues. V shed 4 bases and J 6 bases; nucleotides not matched to a gene: 8. Germline CDR1 SGHRS, CDR2 YFSETQ. Here the CDR3 DNA reads TGCGCCAGCAGCACAACAGGGGGAGGCCATGGCTACACCTTC. Protein: CASSTTGGGHGYTF.

This chain uses TRBV16 with TRBJ1-3, with D maybe TRBD1 (6 bases). Germline V CDR1 and CDR2: KGHSY, FQNENV. The CDR3 length is 17 residues. V was pared by 4 bases and J by 0 bases, with 16 bases between. Here the CDR3 DNA reads TGTGCCAGCAGCCCCCCGACAGGCCCCGGCTCTGGAAACACCATATATTTT. It translates to CASSPPTGPGSGNTIYF.

The V call is TRBV28, the J call TRBJ1-2, with D unclear. V dropped 4 bases and J dropped 7 bases, with 13 bases sitting between them. The length of the CDR3 is 13 residues. Germline CDR1 reads MDHEN; CDR2 reads SYDVKM. CDR3 sequence reads: CASSSEKLLGYTF. The DNA of the CDR3 is TGTGCCAGCAGTTCAGAAAAATTGCTTGGCTACACCTTC.